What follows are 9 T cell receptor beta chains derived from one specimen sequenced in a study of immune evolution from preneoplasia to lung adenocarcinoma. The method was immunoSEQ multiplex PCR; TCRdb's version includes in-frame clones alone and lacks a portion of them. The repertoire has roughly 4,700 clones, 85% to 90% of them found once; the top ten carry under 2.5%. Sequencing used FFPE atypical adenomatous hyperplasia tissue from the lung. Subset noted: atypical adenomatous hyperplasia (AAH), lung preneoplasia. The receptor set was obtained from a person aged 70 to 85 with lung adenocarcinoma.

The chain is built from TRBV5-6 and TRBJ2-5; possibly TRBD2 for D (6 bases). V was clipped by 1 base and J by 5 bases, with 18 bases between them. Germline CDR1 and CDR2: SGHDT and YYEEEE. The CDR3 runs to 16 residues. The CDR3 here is CASSLHGLGGLETQYF. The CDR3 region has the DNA TGTGCCAGCAGCTTGCACGGTTTGGGGGGTTTGGAGACCCAGTACTTC.

This CDR3 reads CASSADRLYEQYF. The DNA for the CDR3 is TGTGCCAGCAGTGCGGACAGGCTGTACGAGCAGTACTTC. The V and J genes are TRBV6-1 and TRBJ2-7; 7 nucleotides align to TRBD1. The CDR3 runs 13 residues. Trimming removed 4 bases from V and 4 bases from J; junction bases left unmatched: 4. Germline V gives CDR1 MNHNS, CDR2 SASEGT.

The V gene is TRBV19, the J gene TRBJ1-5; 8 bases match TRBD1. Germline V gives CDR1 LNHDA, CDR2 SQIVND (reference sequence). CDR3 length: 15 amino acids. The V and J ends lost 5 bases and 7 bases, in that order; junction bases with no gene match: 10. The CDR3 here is CASSLLDREGQPQHF. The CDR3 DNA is TGTGCCAGTAGTCTTTTGGACAGGGAGGGACAGCCCCAGCATTTT. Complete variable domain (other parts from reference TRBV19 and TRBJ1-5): DGGITQSPKYLFRKEGQNVTLSCEQNLNHDAMYWYRQDPGQGLRLIYYSQIVNDFQKGDIAEGYSVSREKKESFPLTVTSAQKNPTAFYLCASSLLDREGQPQHFGDGTRLSIL.

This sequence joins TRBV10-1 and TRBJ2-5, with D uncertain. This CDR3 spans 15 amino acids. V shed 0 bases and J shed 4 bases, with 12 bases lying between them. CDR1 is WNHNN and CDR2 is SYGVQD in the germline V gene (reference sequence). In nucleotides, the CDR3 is TGCGCCAGCAGTGAGTCGGGCCGTAAAGTAGAGACCCAGTACTTC. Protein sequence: CASSESGRKVETQYF.

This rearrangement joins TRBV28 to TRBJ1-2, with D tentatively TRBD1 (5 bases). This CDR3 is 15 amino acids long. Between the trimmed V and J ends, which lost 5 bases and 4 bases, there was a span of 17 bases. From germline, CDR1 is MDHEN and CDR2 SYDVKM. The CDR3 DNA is TGTGCCAGCAGTATCCGGGACCCAGTCGGCTATGGCTACACCTTC. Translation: CASSIRDPVGYGYTF.

This CDR3 is CSVARSGTDTQYF. The CDR3 nucleotides read TGCAGCGTTGCGCGGTCCGGGACAGATACGCAGTATTTT. This chain joins TRBV29-1 and TRBJ2-3; D is unclear. The CDR3 has 13 amino acids. CDR1 and CDR2 from the germline V gene are SQVTM and ANQGSEA. Between the trimmed V and J ends, which lost 4 bases and 3 bases, there was a span of 11 bases.

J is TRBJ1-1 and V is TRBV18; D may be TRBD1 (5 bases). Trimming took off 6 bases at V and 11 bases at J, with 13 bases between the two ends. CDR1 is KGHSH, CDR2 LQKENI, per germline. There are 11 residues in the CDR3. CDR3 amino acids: CASSPGGAAFF. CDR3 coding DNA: TGTGCCAGCTCTCCCGGGGGAGCGGCTTTCTTT.

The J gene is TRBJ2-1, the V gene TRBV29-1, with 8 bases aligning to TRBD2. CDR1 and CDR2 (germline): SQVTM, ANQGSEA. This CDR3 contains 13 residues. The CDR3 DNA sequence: TGCATCGGGACTAGTCGGAATTACAATGAGCAGTTCTTC. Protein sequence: CIGTSRNYNEQFF.

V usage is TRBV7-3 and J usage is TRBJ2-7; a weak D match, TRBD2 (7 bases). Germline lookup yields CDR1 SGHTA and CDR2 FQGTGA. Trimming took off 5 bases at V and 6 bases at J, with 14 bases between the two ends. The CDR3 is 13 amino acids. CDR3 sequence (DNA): TGTGCCAGCAGCCCAAGGGGGGGACGCGAGCAGTACTTC. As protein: CASSPRGGREQYF.